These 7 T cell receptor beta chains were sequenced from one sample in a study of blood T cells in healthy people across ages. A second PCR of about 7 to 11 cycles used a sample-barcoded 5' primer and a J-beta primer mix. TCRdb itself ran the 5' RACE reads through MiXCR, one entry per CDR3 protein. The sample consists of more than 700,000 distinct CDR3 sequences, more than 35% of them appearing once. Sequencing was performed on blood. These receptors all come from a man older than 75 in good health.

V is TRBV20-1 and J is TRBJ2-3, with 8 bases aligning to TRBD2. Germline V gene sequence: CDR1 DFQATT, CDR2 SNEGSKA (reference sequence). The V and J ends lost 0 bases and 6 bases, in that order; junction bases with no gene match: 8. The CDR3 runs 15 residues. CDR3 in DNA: TGCAGTGCTAGAGACGCCGGGACTAGTCCCGATACGCAGTATTTT. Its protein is CSARDAGTSPDTQYF.

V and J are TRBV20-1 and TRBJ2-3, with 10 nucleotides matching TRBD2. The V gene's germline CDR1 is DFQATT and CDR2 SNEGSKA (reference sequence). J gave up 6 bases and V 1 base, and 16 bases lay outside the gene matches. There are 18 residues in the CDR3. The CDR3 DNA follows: TGCAGTGCTAGAGGATGGAAAATCGGGAGCGGGAGGGTTGATACGCAGTATTTT. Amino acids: CSARGWKIGSGRVDTQYF.

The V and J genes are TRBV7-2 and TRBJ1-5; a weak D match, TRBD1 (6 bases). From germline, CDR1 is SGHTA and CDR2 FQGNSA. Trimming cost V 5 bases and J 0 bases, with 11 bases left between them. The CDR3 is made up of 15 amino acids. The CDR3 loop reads CASSATGTSNQPQHF. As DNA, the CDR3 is TGTGCCAGCAGCGCCACAGGGACTAGCAATCAGCCCCAGCATTTT.

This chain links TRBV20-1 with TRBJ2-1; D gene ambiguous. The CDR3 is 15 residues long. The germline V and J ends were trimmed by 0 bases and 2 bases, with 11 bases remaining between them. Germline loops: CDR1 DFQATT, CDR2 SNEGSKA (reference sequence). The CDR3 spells CSARDRVKPYNEQFF. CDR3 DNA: TGCAGTGCTAGAGATCGAGTCAAACCCTACAATGAGCAGTTCTTC.

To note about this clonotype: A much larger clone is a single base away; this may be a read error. The CDR3 DNA follows: TGCGCCAGCAGCGTGGTAGGCGACGGGTACGAGCAGTACTTC. Its translation: CASSVVGDGYEQYF. The chain couples TRBV5-1 to TRBJ2-5; D unresolved. The better agreement between TRBJ2-7 and the DNA end casts doubt on the J call. Germline lookup yields CDR1 SGHRS and CDR2 YFSETQ. The CDR3 sequence is 14 residues long.

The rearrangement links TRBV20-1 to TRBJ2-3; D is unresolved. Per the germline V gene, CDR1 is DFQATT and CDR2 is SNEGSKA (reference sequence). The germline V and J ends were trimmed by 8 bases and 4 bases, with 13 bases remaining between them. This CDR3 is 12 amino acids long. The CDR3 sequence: CSLLKSADTQYF. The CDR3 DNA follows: TGCAGTCTCCTTAAGTCGGCAGATACGCAGTATTTT.

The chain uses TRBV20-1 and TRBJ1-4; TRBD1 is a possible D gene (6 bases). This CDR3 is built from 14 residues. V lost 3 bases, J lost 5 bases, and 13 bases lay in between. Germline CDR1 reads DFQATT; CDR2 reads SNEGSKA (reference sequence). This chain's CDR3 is CSASGIGGNEKLFF. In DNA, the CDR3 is TGCAGTGCTAGCGGTATAGGGGGAAATGAAAAACTGTTTTTT.